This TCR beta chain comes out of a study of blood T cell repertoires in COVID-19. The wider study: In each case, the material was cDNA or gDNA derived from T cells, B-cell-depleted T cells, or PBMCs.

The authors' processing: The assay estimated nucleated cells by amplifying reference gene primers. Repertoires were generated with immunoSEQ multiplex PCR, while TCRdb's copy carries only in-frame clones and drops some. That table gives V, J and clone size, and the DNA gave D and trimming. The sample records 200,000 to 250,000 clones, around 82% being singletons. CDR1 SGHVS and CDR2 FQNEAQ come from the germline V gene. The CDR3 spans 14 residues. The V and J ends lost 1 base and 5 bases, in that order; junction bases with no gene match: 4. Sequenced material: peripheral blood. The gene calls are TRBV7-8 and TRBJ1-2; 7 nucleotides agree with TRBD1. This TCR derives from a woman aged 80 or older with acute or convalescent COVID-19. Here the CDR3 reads CASSLVQGVYGYTF. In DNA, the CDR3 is TGTGCCAGCAGCTTAGTCCAGGGGGTGTATGGCTACACCTTC.